A selection of T cell receptor beta chains follows, all from one sample in a study of T cell repertoires in cytomegalovirus infection. MiXCR, applied by TCRdb to the reads, yields one record per CDR3 protein. The table shows approximately 180,000 distinct CDR3 sequences, with roughly a fifth occurring only once. The sequenced sample was PBMCs. The receptors come from a human donor in good health (CMV status not recorded). Some clones in this sample may be carry-over from other donors' samples. Each CDR3 is given with its conserved first and last residue. The D gene is left open where the match is weak. The listing skips clone size in some rows; elsewhere it reads once, few, many or a size class.

abundance | d_gene | j_gene | v_gene | CDR3aa | CDR3nt
NA | TRBD1 | TRBJ1-4 | TRBV2 | CASSDPGQGNEKLFF | TGTGCCAGCAGTGACCCGGGACAGGGGAATGAAAAACTGTTTTTT
NA | TRBD1 | TRBJ1-2 | TRBV6-2/TRBV6-3 | CASRVDRANLYGYTF | TGTGCCAGCAGAGTCGACAGGGCGAATTTATATGGCTACACCTTC
few | NA | TRBJ2-7 | TRBV20-1 | CSARDLGRASEQYF | TGCAGTGCTAGAGATCTGGGCAGGGCGTCCGAGCAGTACTTC
few | TRBD2 | TRBJ2-1 | TRBV7-2 | CASSSWTSGRPGEQFF | TGTGCCAGCAGCTCGTGGACTAGCGGGAGGCCCGGTGAGCAGTTCTTC
NA | TRBD1 | TRBJ1-2 | TRBV2 | CASTPTGFDGYTF | TGTGCCAGCACTCCGACAGGGTTTGATGGCTACACCTTC
NA | TRBD1 | TRBJ1-1 | TRBV27 | CASSRTGSGMTEAFF | TGTGCCAGCAGCCGGACAGGGTCGGGTATGACTGAAGCTTTCTTT
few | TRBD2 | TRBJ2-7 | TRBV4-3 | CASSQDPPGELAGPYEQYF | TGCGCCAGCAGCCAAGATCCACCCGGGGAGCTAGCGGGACCGTACGAGCAGTACTTC
NA | TRBD2 | TRBJ2-1 | TRBV2 | CGAGGNNEQFF | TGTGGGGCGGGAGGAAACAATGAGCAGTTCTTC
NA | TRBD1 | TRBJ2-1 | TRBV12-5 | CASQPDRGQQFF | TGTGCTAGTCAGCCTGACAGGGGACAGCAGTTCTTC
NA | TRBD1 | TRBJ1-5 | TRBV20-1 | CSAKTGLGYNQPQHF | TGCAGTGCGAAGACAGGGTTGGGTTACAATCAGCCCCAGCATTTT
many | NA | TRBJ2-5 | TRBV7-8 | CASSLRGGPQETQYF | TGTGCCAGCAGTCTGAGGGGGGGGCCCCAAGAGACCCAGTACTTC
few | TRBD1 | TRBJ1-2 | TRBV10-3 | CAINPGQGDYGYTF | TGTGCCATCAATCCCGGACAGGGGGACTATGGCTACACCTTC
NA | NA | TRBJ2-5 | TRBV4-1 | CASSHPPQGPETQYF | TGCGCCAGCAGCCACCCCCCCCAGGGCCCTGAGACCCAGTACTTC
NA | TRBD2 | TRBJ2-7 | TRBV6-1 | CATLNSGVYEQYF | TGTGCCACCTTGAATAGCGGGGTCTACGAGCAGTACTTC
NA | TRBD1 | TRBJ2-4 | TRBV20-1 | CSAIPGTETKNIQYF | TGCAGTGCCATCCCCGGGACAGAGACTAAAAACATTCAGTACTTC
once | NA | TRBJ1-1 | TRBV9 | CASSVVPLGVNTEAFF | TGTGCCAGCAGCGTAGTTCCCCTCGGGGTGAACACTGAAGCTTTCTTT
many | TRBD1 | TRBJ1-2 | TRBV12-3/TRBV12-4 | CASSPRDRASGYTF | TGTGCCAGCAGCCCCCGGGACAGGGCGTCCGGCTACACCTTC
many | NA | TRBJ1-2 | TRBV11-2 | CASSLDQSVFYGYTF | TGTGCCAGCAGCTTAGATCAGTCGGTCTTCTATGGCTACACCTTC
few | TRBD2 | TRBJ2-5 | TRBV5-4 | CASSLGYNLGLAGDQETQYF | TGTGCCAGCAGCTTGGGATATAACCTCGGACTAGCGGGGGACCAAGAGACCCAGTACTTC
NA | NA | TRBJ2-1 | TRBV11-2 | CASSLTGSWNEQFF | TGTGCCAGCAGCCTAACAGGGTCATGGAATGAGCAGTTCTTC
few | NA | TRBJ2-1 | TRBV7-2 | CASSSGGTLSEQFF | TGTGCCAGCAGTTCAGGGGGGACCCTAAGTGAGCAGTTCTTC
many | TRBD1 | TRBJ2-7 | TRBV29-1 | CSVEGTGYEQYF | TGCAGCGTTGAAGGGACAGGGTACGAGCAGTACTTC
NA | TRBD1 | TRBJ2-5 | TRBV29-1 | CSGRTGGETQYF | TGCAGCGGGAGGACAGGGGGAGAGACCCAGTACTTC
NA | TRBD2 | TRBJ2-1 | TRBV7-9 | CATATSGSLGTYNEQFF | TGTGCCACCGCGACTAGCGGGAGCCTTGGAACCTACAATGAGCAGTTCTTC
few | TRBD2 | TRBJ2-1 | TRBV29-1 | CSGRTSGSSNEQFF | TGCAGCGGCCGGACTAGCGGGAGTTCCAATGAGCAGTTCTTC
few | TRBD1 | TRBJ2-5 | TRBV18 | CASSPGTGGQETQYF | TGTGCCAGCTCACCAGGGACAGGCGGCCAAGAGACCCAGTACTTC
NA | NA | TRBJ1-6 | TRBV28 | CASSLLGNSPLHF | TGTGCCAGCAGTTTATTAGGGAATTCACCCCTCCACTTT
NA | TRBD1 | TRBJ1-6 | TRBV5-1 | CASSPPGTGGQPLHF | TGCGCCAGCAGCCCCCCCGGGACAGGGGGCCAACCCCTCCACTTT
NA | TRBD1 | TRBJ2-5 | TRBV6-5 | CASSYLGTGSQRETQYF | TGTGCCAGCAGTTATTTGGGGACAGGATCTCAGAGAGAGACCCAGTACTTC
few | TRBD1 | TRBJ2-2 | TRBV4-3 | CASSQGTGGITGELFF | TGCGCCAGCAGCCAGGGGACAGGGGGCATCACCGGGGAGCTGTTTTTT